The rows below give T cell receptor beta chains drawn from one sample of a study of CD8 T cells in ankylosing spondylitis. MiXCR, applied by TCRdb to the 5' RACE reads, yields one record per CDR3 protein. The data contain 250,000 to 300,000 distinct CDR3 sequences, about 19% of them singletons. Sequencing was done on a sample of blood, either unsorted or a sorted T cell fraction (not recorded which). These receptors all stem from a male donor with ankylosing spondylitis or in good health (not recorded which). Each CDR3 is given with its conserved first and last residue.

>TRBV10-3
CAIRRGVQSSPLHF
>TRBV6-2/TRBV6-3
CASSYSTGTSGTSSYNEQFF
>TRBV10-2
CASKGQKTGELFF
>TRBV5-1
CASSLGQYTDTQYF
>TRBV5-1
CASSQGTRQGPYGYTF
>TRBV5-1
CASSLGQGGTDTQYF
>TRBV6-1
CASFPGAPGANVLTF
>TRBV20-1
CSARVAGFGYTF
>TRBV7-8
CASRGTGAAGELFF
>TRBV5-1
CASSYPSGRNYNEQFF
>TRBV27
CASSLVSNQETQYF
>TRBV6-5
CASSDSSAGVYEQFF
>TRBV7-8
CTSSLTVEQPQHF
>TRBV6-5
CASSYSHPRQGASGELFF
>TRBV9
CASSVRPVNSPLHF
>TRBV12-3/TRBV12-4
CASSFQGGRELFF
>TRBV29-1
CSGDSGNIQYF
>TRBV5-1
CASSLALPNTGELFF
>TRBV9
CASSVGLAGGRAYNEQFF
>TRBV20-1
CSARSTGTGGYTF
>TRBV4-2
CASSPGTTTQETQYF
>TRBV9
CASSVNQVTTEAFF
>TRBV2
CASSDSRERTGELFF
>TRBV12-3/TRBV12-4
CASSFRSRNTEAFF
>TRBV3-1
CASSRRQRNTEAFF
>TRBV7-9
CASSESGGVTGANVLTF
>TRBV29-1
CSVQTGLAGGTGELFF
>TRBV12-3/TRBV12-4
CASSSRDYTNTGELFF
>TRBV20-1
CSATTLVGGAFQETQYF
>TRBV20-1
CSALEQNTGELFF
>TRBV5-1
CASSLDRPGQGMNEQFF
>TRBV10-3
CAIARGGDNQPQHF
>TRBV29-1
CSVLEGSNQPQHF
>TRBV5-6
CASSSTGVNTGELFF
>TRBV19
CASSLSTSGVEQFF
>TRBV4-1
CASSQGQGISFYGYTF
>TRBV12-3/TRBV12-4
CASRQRTSGGRVTDTQYF
>TRBV5-1
CASSFGLAIYNEQFF
>TRBV20-1
CSARDRASVMTLVSYNEQFF
>TRBV6-1
CASSEEGTGWETQYF
>TRBV20-1
CSARGLIAGGSYNEQFF
>TRBV20-1
CSATGLAGEYTDTQYF
>TRBV24-1
CATSDSRPAGGRTKNIQYF
>TRBV5-1
CASSLAGTVLEQFF
>TRBV24-1
CATSDLTGVGYTF
>TRBV20-1
CSVPETGLRPTQYF
>TRBV24-1
CATSDLLATQYF
>TRBV4-1
CASSRPTQDSEAFF
>TRBV12-3/TRBV12-4
CASSLYVPGELFF
>TRBV5-1
CASSDGGSINTEAFF
>TRBV9
CASSVAIGQERGEQFF
>TRBV28
CASRGTSGGRETQYF
>TRBV5-1
CASSLDPGGQETQYF
>TRBV12-3/TRBV12-4
CASRAGTAIRSTQYF
>TRBV5-1
CASSRDRKGGTEAFF